This TCR beta chain was observed in a study of T cell clonotyping in hematopoietic cell transplantation. Germline values: CDR1 SGHNT, CDR2 YYREEE (reference sequence). The CDR3 covers 15 residues. V dropped 2 bases and J dropped 1 base, with 12 bases sitting between them. Sample time point: recipient sample about 28 days before transplant, after cytoreduction. Method: immunoSEQ multiplex PCR; TCRdb's copy keeps in-frame clones and lacks some. This sample has about 69,000 clones, with 96% found just once. Sequences were derived from peripheral blood mononuclear cells, sampled before stem cell transplant. V is TRBV5-4 and J is TRBJ1-1; D gene ambiguous. The sequence was collected from a woman aged 45-65 years with acute myeloid leukemia. Some clones in this sample may be carry-over from other donors' samples. CDR3 coding DNA: TGTGCCAGCAGCTTCCGTGGGAGGACGAACACTGAAGCTTTCTTT. Translating it yields CASSFRGRTNTEAFF. The full variable domain, rest sourced from reference TRBV5-4 and TRBJ1-1, is ETGVTQSPTHLIKTRGQQVTLRCSSQSGHNTVSWYQQALGQGPQFIFQYYREEENGRGNFPPRFSGLQFPNYSSELNVNALELDDSALYLCASSFRGRTNTEAFFGQGTRLTVV.